The 14 T cell receptor beta chains presented below share a single source sample, sequenced in a study of blood T cells in healthy people across ages. A second PCR, run for roughly 7 to 12 cycles, used a sample-barcoded 5' primer plus a J-beta primer mix. TCRdb reprocessed the 5' RACE reads via MiXCR and lists one record per CDR3 protein. The sample has 800,000 or so distinct CDR3 sequences, approximately 25% seen once; the top ten hold approximately 4%. The same sample was also studied in work on T cells of mothers and their children.

The sample taken for sequencing was blood. The receptors come from a boy aged 10-17 years in good health.

V usage is TRBV7-2 and J usage is TRBJ2-3; TRBD1 agrees at 8 bases. V lost 5 bases and J lost 4; bases outside the gene matches: 5. Germline V lookup: CDR1 SGHTA, CDR2 FQGNSA. CDR3 length equals 14 residues. CDR3 nucleotides: TGTGCCAGCAGCCCGGGACAGGCCCCAGATACGCAGTATTTT. Its translation: CASSPGQAPDTQYF.

The chain is built from TRBV6-2 or TRBV6-3 and TRBJ1-6; TRBD1 matches at 11 bases. With 4 bases clipped from V and 2 bases from J, the junction kept 4 bases outside the gene matches. The CDR3 has 17 amino acids. Germline CDR1 MNHEY, CDR2 SVGEGT. CDR3 in DNA: TGTGCCAGCAGTTCCCCGGGACAGGGGGCCTATAATTCACCCCTCCACTTT. The encoded protein is CASSSPGQGAYNSPLHF.

This chain joins TRBV20-1 and TRBJ1-1, with 11 bases identical to TRBD1. CDR3 size: 14 residues. CDR1 and CDR2 (germline): DFQATT, SNEGSKA (reference sequence). Trimming removed 5 bases from V and 4 bases from J; junction bases left unmatched: 6. The CDR3 sequence is CSAPTGQGATEAFF. In nucleotides, the CDR3 is TGCAGTGCTCCTACCGGACAGGGGGCCACTGAAGCTTTCTTT.

This rearrangement joins TRBV6-5 to TRBJ2-7; 8 nucleotides agree with TRBD2. The end of the DNA aligns better with TRBJ2-1, so the J call may be wrong. Germline CDR1 and CDR2: MNHEY and SVGAGI. CDR3 length: 16 amino acids. The CDR3 region has the DNA TGTGCCAGCAGGCCCGGGGCGGGAGGTCTAGGAAATGAGCAGTTCTTC. Residues: CASRPGAGGLGNEQFF.

This clonotype was recorded a few times. CDR3 coding DNA: TGCGCCAGCAGTGAGTCTGGACTAGCGGGGGATACGCAGTATTTT. Translating gives CASSESGLAGDTQYF. This chain joins TRBV10-2 and TRBJ2-3; 12 bases are shared with TRBD2. V shed 0 bases, J shed 6 bases, and the junction held 1 base outside the gene matches. The CDR3 sequence is 15 residues long. Germline lookup yields CDR1 WSHSY and CDR2 SAAADI.

V usage is TRBV18 and J usage is TRBJ2-7, with D maybe TRBD2 (9 bases). From germline, CDR1 is KGHSH and CDR2 LQKENI. V lost 3 bases and J 2 bases, leaving 26 bases between the germline ends. The CDR3 sequence is 19 residues long. Here the CDR3 reads CASSPSTGVGGRAPYEQYF. The CDR3 DNA sequence: TGTGCCAGCTCACCCTCGACAGGGGTCGGCGGGAGGGCCCCCTACGAGCAGTACTTC.

The V call is TRBV28, the J call TRBJ2-3; maybe TRBD2 (5 bases). Trimming cost V 3 bases and J 0 bases, with 19 bases left between them. The CDR3 length is 18 residues. The V gene's germline CDR1 is MDHEN and CDR2 SYDVKM. CDR3 protein: CASSFPLSVATSTDTQYF. CDR3 in DNA: TGTGCCAGCAGTTTTCCCCTATCGGTAGCGACTAGCACAGATACGCAGTATTTT. The variable domain in full, completed from reference TRBV28 and TRBJ2-3, reads DVKVTQSSRYLVKRTGEKVFLECVQDMDHENMFWYRQDPGLGLRLIYFSYDVKMKEKGDIPEGYSVSREKKERFSLILESASTNQTSMYLCASSFPLSVATSTDTQYFGPGTRLTVL.

This clonotype was found a few times. The chain carries TRBV28 and TRBJ2-2; unclear D gene. V lost 9 bases, J lost 6 bases, and 20 bases lay in between. The CDR3 runs 15 residues. From germline, CDR1 is MDHEN and CDR2 SYDVKM. The CDR3 bases are TGTGCCAGTCATTCTCCCATTGTATTTTCCGGGGAGCTGTTTTTT. Protein sequence: CASHSPIVFSGELFF.

There are a few counts of this clonotype. The gene calls are TRBV15 and TRBJ1-2; D not certain. Looked up from germline, CDR1 is LNHNV and CDR2 is YYDKDF (reference sequence). This CDR3 contains 13 residues. V lost 5 bases to trimming and J lost 0 bases, with 7 bases between them. The chain's CDR3 is CATSVSTNYGYTF. The CDR3 bases are TGTGCCACCAGCGTCAGCACTAACTATGGCTACACCTTC.

A note on this clonotype: One end of the junction is discordant with germline, which a read error may explain. The rearrangement joins TRBV7-2 to TRBJ2-7; TRBD2 matches 16 bases. CDR1 and CDR2 (germline): SGHTA, FQGNSA. There are 18 residues in the CDR3. The CDR3 coding sequence is TGCGCCAGCAGCTTGGGACTAGCGGGGGGGTTCAGCTCCTACGAGCAGTACTTC. It encodes CASSLGLAGGFSSYEQYF. The full variable domain, completed using reference TRBV7-2 and TRBJ2-7, is GAGVSQSPSNKVTEKGKDVELRCDPISGHTALYWYRQSLGQGLEFLIYFQGNSAPDKSGLPSDRFSAERTGGSVSTLTIQRTQQEDSAVYLCASSLGLAGGFSSYEQYFGPGTRLTVT.

The V and J genes are TRBV29-1 and TRBJ2-7; 10 nucleotides line up with TRBD1. V lost 3 bases, J lost 2 bases, and 4 bases stayed unmatched. The CDR3 totals 14 residues. Per germline, CDR1 SQVTM and CDR2 ANQGSEA. This CDR3 is CSVDLGQGTYEQYF. The DNA of the CDR3 is TGCAGCGTTGATTTGGGACAGGGGACCTACGAGCAGTACTTC.

This clonotype was counted between two and nine times. This rearrangement joins TRBV30 to TRBJ2-7, with a possible D match to TRBD1 (6 bases). CDR3 length equals 14 residues. V was shortened by 3 bases and J by 6 bases, with 18 bases between the two germline ends. Germline V lookup: CDR1 GTSNPN, CDR2 SVGIG (reference sequence). CDR3 region: CAWRLGQGIGEQYF. In DNA, the CDR3 is TGTGCCTGGAGACTAGGGCAGGGGATTGGCGAGCAGTACTTC.

This rearrangement joins TRBV7-3 to TRBJ2-2, with D unclear. The germline V and J ends were trimmed by 1 base and 7 bases, with 7 bases remaining between them. Germline CDR1 reads SGHTA; CDR2 reads FQGTGA. The CDR3 has 13 residues. The CDR3 loop is CASSLILNGELFF. DNA of the CDR3: TGTGCCAGCAGCTTAATACTTAACGGGGAGCTGTTTTTT.

V gene TRBV10-3 combines with J gene TRBJ2-1; D is possibly TRBD1 or TRBD2 (6 bases each). The DNA matches TRBJ2-7 better at its end, which makes the J call doubtful. From germline, CDR1 is ENHRY and CDR2 SYGVKD. The CDR3 extends over 16 amino acids. The CDR3 loop reads CAISESPGGVAYEQYF. Written as DNA, the CDR3 is TGTGCCATCAGTGAGTCGCCCGGGGGCGTAGCCTACGAGCAGTACTTC.